The 2 T cell receptor beta chains below were found in one sample sequenced in a study of T cell repertoires in cytomegalovirus infection. MiXCR, applied by TCRdb to the reads, yields one record per CDR3 protein. This table holds some 270,000 distinct CDR3 sequences, about a sixth found once. The sequencing sample was made of CD8+ T cells from PBMCs. These receptor sequences come from a human donor in good health (CMV status not recorded). Some clones in this sample may be carry-over from other donors' samples.

This clonotype occurred many times. This sequence joins TRBV7-2 and TRBJ1-1; tentatively, D is TRBD1 (5 bases). The CDR3 consists of 15 residues. The V and J ends lost 3 bases and 1 base respectively, with 12 bases between them. CDR1 and CDR2 from the germline V gene are SGHTA and FQGNSA. The CDR3 region is CASSFGALENTEAFF. Written as DNA, the CDR3 is TGTGCCAGCAGCTTTGGGGCCCTGGAGAACACTGAAGCTTTCTTT. Supplemented by reference TRBV7-2 and TRBJ1-1, the full variable domain reads GAGVSQSPSNKVTEKGKDVELRCDPISGHTALYWYRQSLGQGLEFLIYFQGNSAPDKSGLPSDRFSAERTGGSVSTLTIQRTQQEDSAVYLCASSFGALENTEAFFGQGTRLTVV.

This sequence joins TRBV11-3 and TRBJ2-5, with 8 bases aligning to TRBD1. CDR1 is SGHNT and CDR2 is YENEEA in the germline V gene. The CDR3 has 17 amino acids. V dropped 8 bases and J dropped 5; count of bases not matched to a gene: 19. CDR3: CASLPRGTGFDSETQYF. The CDR3 region has the DNA TGTGCCAGCCTCCCAAGGGGGACAGGCTTTGATTCGGAGACCCAGTACTTC. Using reference TRBV11-3 and TRBJ2-5 for the parts outside the CDR3, the full variable domain is EAGVVQSPRYKIIEKKQPVAFWCNPISGHNTLYWYLQNLGQGPELLIRYENEEAVDDSQLPKDRFSAERLKGVDSTLKIQPAELGDSAVYLCASLPRGTGFDSETQYFGPGTRLLVL.